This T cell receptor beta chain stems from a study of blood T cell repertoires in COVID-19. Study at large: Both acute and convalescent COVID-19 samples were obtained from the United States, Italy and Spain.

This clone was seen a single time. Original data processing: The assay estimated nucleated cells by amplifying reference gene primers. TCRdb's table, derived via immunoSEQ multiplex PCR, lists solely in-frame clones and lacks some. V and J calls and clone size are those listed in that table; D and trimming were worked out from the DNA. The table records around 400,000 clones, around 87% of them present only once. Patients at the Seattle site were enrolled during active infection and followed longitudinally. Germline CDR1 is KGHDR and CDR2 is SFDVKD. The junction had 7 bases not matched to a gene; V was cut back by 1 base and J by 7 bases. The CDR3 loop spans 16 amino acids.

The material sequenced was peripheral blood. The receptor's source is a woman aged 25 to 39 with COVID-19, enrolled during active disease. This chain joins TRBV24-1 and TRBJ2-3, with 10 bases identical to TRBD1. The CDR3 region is CATSDLGQGGFHTQYF. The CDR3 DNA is TGTGCCACCAGTGATTTAGGACAGGGGGGGTTCCATACGCAGTATTTT.